The clone carrying this TCR beta chain has just a few counts. The sample is drawn from a study of blood T cell repertoires in COVID-19. Trimming removed 2 bases at V and 9 bases at J, with 11 bases between. The CDR3 sequence is 13 residues long. Germline V gene lookup returns CDR1 MNHNS and CDR2 SASEGT. Repertoires were generated with immunoSEQ multiplex PCR, while TCRdb's copy carries only in-frame clones and drops some. The repertoire has 35,000 to 50,000 clones, roughly 86% of them found once; the top ten carry 55% to 60%. The sequenced sample consisted of peripheral blood. This chain joins TRBV6-1 and TRBJ2-1; D remains ambiguous. This sequence was found in a man between 65 and 79 years old with acute or convalescent COVID-19. CDR3 protein: CASSELRSSEQFF. CDR3 coding DNA: TGTGCCAGCAGTGAATTAAGGAGTTCTGAGCAGTTCTTC.